A selection of T cell receptor beta chains follows, all from one sample in a study of T cell responses to AZD1222 COVID-19 vaccine. Measured with immunoSEQ multiplex PCR; TCRdb has only the in-frame clones, and not every one. Of about 150,000 clones listed, about 93% are singletons. Source: peripheral blood, taken 28 days after the second AZD1222 dose. These TCRs come from an adult who received the AZD1222 COVID-19 vaccine. The CDR3 runs from the conserved cysteine through the conserved F or W. The order of the fields is D gene, V gene, J gene, clone size, CDR3 DNA, CDR3 protein. The D gene is left open where the match is weak. Size tells how often a clone was seen (once, few, many) or the class of an expanded clone, and some rows leave it out.

.,TRBV18,TRBJ2-2,.,TGTGCCAGCTCACCAATCGGACAGATGGGGGAGCTGTTTTTT,CASSPIGQMGELFF
.,TRBV3-1/TRBV3-2,TRBJ2-7,.,TGTGCCACCGCGCGGTCAATCAGAACCTACGAGCAGTACTTC,CATARSIRTYEQYF
.,TRBV29-1,TRBJ2-4,.,TGCAGCGTTTCAAATCGGACAGTCTCTCGAGCCAAAAACATTCAGTACTTC,CSVSNRTVSRAKNIQYF
.,TRBV4-3,TRBJ1-2,.,TGCGCCAGCAGCCAAGGAACAGGGTCGCCTTATGGCTACACCTTC,CASSQGTGSPYGYTF
.,TRBV4-2,TRBJ2-1,.,TGTGCCAGCAGCCAAGCAGAGGGGCCCGAGCAGTTCTTC,CASSQAEGPEQFF
.,TRBV7-9,TRBJ2-3,.,TGTGCCAGCAGCCGAAACACAGATACGCAGTATTTT,CASSRNTDTQYF
.,TRBV19,TRBJ1-1,.,TGTGCCAGTAGTATCAATTTCGGGGAGGTAGGAGCTTTCTTT,CASSINFGEVGAFF
.,TRBV5-4,TRBJ1-2,.,TGTGCCAGCAGCTTGGTCGGGCAGGGAGGCTATGGCTACACCTTC,CASSLVGQGGYGYTF
.,TRBV18,TRBJ2-3,.,TGTGCCAGCTCACCGATTCCCCCCGCAGATACGCAGTATTTT,CASSPIPPADTQYF
.,TRBV5-1,TRBJ2-1,.,TGCGCCAGCAGCCGGGTTGGGGACTCTTACTACAATGAGCAGTTCTTC,CASSRVGDSYYNEQFF
.,TRBV12-3/TRBV12-4,TRBJ1-2,.,TGTGCCAGCAGCCAGGGACATTTTGCTGGCTACACCTTC,CASSQGHFAGYTF
TRBD1,TRBV7-9,TRBJ2-1,.,TGTGCCAGCAGCTTAAGCCAATCCGGGACAGGGTGGAATTTGGAGCAGTTCTTC,CASSLSQSGTGWNLEQFF
TRBD1,TRBV19,TRBJ2-1,.,TGTGCCAGTAGCCGAGGGACAGGCTATATGAGGCAAGTTAATGAGCAGTTCTTC,CASSRGTGYMRQVNEQFF
.,TRBV14,TRBJ1-1,.,TGTGCCAGCAGCCAGTCGGACACACCATTGGAAGCTTTCTTT,CASSQSDTPLEAFF
.,TRBV28,TRBJ1-6,.,TGTGCCAGCAGTTTATCTCCGACGGGTTCACCCCTCCACTTT,CASSLSPTGSPLHF
TRBD1,TRBV5-1,TRBJ2-3,.,TGCGCCAGCGCAGAAGCCACAGGGGGCGCGACAGATACGCAGTATTTT,CASAEATGGATDTQYF
.,TRBV19,TRBJ1-2,.,TGTGCCAGTAGCCAGATGACGGATCTCCTCTATGGCTACACCTTC,CASSQMTDLLYGYTF
TRBD1,TRBV18,TRBJ1-3,once,TGTGCCAGCTCACCACCTAGGGGGCTGGAGGACACCATATATTTT,CASSPPRGLEDTIYF
.,TRBV9,TRBJ1-1,.,TGTGCCAGCAGCCCTCTGGGCGGGCTGAACACTGAAGCTTTCTTT,CASSPLGGLNTEAFF
TRBD2,TRBV29-1,TRBJ2-2,.,TGCAGCGCCCAAAGACCGGGACTAGCGGGAGGCGCCACCGGGGAGCTGTTTTTT,CSAQRPGLAGGATGELFF
TRBD1,TRBV9,TRBJ1-2,.,TGTGCCAGCAGTGCAGGCATTGGGGACAGTGCGAACTATGGCTACACCTTC,CASSAGIGDSANYGYTF
.,TRBV12-3/TRBV12-4,TRBJ2-3,.,TGTGCCAGCAGCAAGACTAGCACAGATACGCAGTATTTT,CASSKTSTDTQYF
.,TRBV28,TRBJ1-2,.,TGTGCCAGCAGGCCTTCGGCTTGGGGCTACACCTTC,CASRPSAWGYTF
.,TRBV28,TRBJ2-4,.,TGTGCCAGCCTCGACCTCGGGAAGGCCAAAAACATTCAGTACTTC,CASLDLGKAKNIQYF
.,TRBV7-9,TRBJ2-1,.,TGTGCCAGCAGCTTAGTAGGATGGGGGAGCTCCTACAATGAGCAGTTCTTC,CASSLVGWGSSYNEQFF
.,TRBV5-8,TRBJ1-5,.,TGTGCCAGCAGCCCGGGGGGGCGAACTCATCAGCCCCAGCATTTT,CASSPGGRTHQPQHF
TRBD2,TRBV7-2,TRBJ2-5,once,TGTGCCAGCAGCTTAAATACAGCGGGGGGGCCAGGGGAGACCCAGTACTTC,CASSLNTAGGPGETQYF
.,TRBV13,TRBJ1-3,.,TGTGCCAGCAGCCTCGACAGAAACACCATATATTTT,CASSLDRNTIYF
.,TRBV7-9,TRBJ2-7,.,TGTGCCAGCAGCTTAACGGGGGTCGAGCAGTACTTC,CASSLTGVEQYF
.,TRBV19,TRBJ1-6,once,TGTGCCAGTGGGCCGGGGTTCGGTTCACCCCTCCACTTT,CASGPGFGSPLHF
TRBD1,TRBV5-1,TRBJ1-2,.,TGCGCCAGCAGAAGACAGGGGGCCAATGGCTACACCTTC,CASRRQGANGYTF
.,TRBV6-2/TRBV6-3,TRBJ1-2,.,TGTGCCAGCAGCCTAGAGGGGCAGCCAGCCCTGGATGGCTACACCTTC,CASSLEGQPALDGYTF
TRBD2,TRBV7-9,TRBJ2-3,.,TGTGCCAGCAGCTACTGGCGGGACTTCCCGGGACTACCAGATACGCAGTATTTT,CASSYWRDFPGLPDTQYF
.,TRBV7-9,TRBJ2-3,.,TGTGCCAGCAGCTTAGCGGGAGCTGCAGATACGCAGTATTTT,CASSLAGAADTQYF
TRBD2,TRBV6-5,TRBJ2-3,.,TGTGCCAGCGGGTTGACAGCGGGGGCATGGGATACGCAGTATTTT,CASGLTAGAWDTQYF
.,TRBV2,TRBJ1-2,.,TGTGCCAGCACCGTGGGGGTCCAGCCACGCTACACCTTC,CASTVGVQPRYTF
.,TRBV5-1,TRBJ2-7,.,TGCGCCAGCAGCTTTTTTCCGGGACAAGACTACGAGCAGTACTTC,CASSFFPGQDYEQYF
.,TRBV5-4,TRBJ1-6,.,TGTGCCAGCAGCTTTGGGGGCAATTCACCCCTCCACTTT,CASSFGGNSPLHF
.,TRBV4-3,TRBJ1-6,once,TGCGCCAGCAGTGAGGGGCGACATTCACCCCTCCACTTT,CASSEGRHSPLHF
.,TRBV30,TRBJ1-3,.,TGTGCCTGGAGTGTACCAAGTGGAAACACCATATATTTT,CAWSVPSGNTIYF
.,TRBV6-5,TRBJ1-1,.,TGTGCCAGCAGGAACGACGGTGAAGCTTTCTTT,CASRNDGEAFF
.,TRBV7-6,TRBJ1-2,once,TGTGCCAGCAGCTTAGGGCCCGACAGTCCTTATGGCTACACCTTC,CASSLGPDSPYGYTF
TRBD2,TRBV6-5,TRBJ2-7,once,TGTGCCAGCAGTCCGGAGCGGGGTCCCTACGAGCAGTACTTC,CASSPERGPYEQYF
.,TRBV6-5,TRBJ1-1,.,TGTGCCAGCAGCTCTGGACACTTGAACACTGAAGCTTTCTTT,CASSSGHLNTEAFF
.,TRBV5-1,TRBJ2-5,.,TGCGCCAGCAGCTTGGCTGTTGATAGCCCAGGACAAGAGACCCAGTACTTC,CASSLAVDSPGQETQYF
.,TRBV2,TRBJ2-2,.,TGTGCCAGCAGTGAAGTGGGAACCGGGGAGCTGTTTTTT,CASSEVGTGELFF
.,TRBV7-2,TRBJ1-2,.,TGTGCCAGCAGCTCGACTTGGCTAGGAGGCTACACCTTC,CASSSTWLGGYTF
.,TRBV5-1,TRBJ1-4,.,TGCGCCAGCACTCTCTTCTCCGGGAATGAAAAACTGTTTTTT,CASTLFSGNEKLFF
.,TRBV5-3,TRBJ1-5,.,TGTGCCAGAAGCTTCCCAGCGGGGAGAAGGAATCAGCCCCAGCATTTT,CARSFPAGRRNQPQHF